The clone carrying this T cell receptor beta chain was counted ten times or more. Its antigen is undetermined. After removal of 1 base from V and 3 bases from J, the junction contained 11 bases not matched to a gene. Germline V CDR1 and CDR2: SGHVS, FQNEAQ. The CDR3 is 18 residues long. TCRdb analysed the reads with MiXCR anew, one entry per CDR3 protein. Counted here are over 450,000 distinct CDR3 sequences, approximately 10% occurring once; the ten biggest clones make up roughly 10%. The sample belongs to a study of T cell repertoires in cytomegalovirus infection. Study overall: CMV infection together with matching HLA type was indicated by public TCR beta signatures. Study findings and constraints: Frequencies of public TCR beta families were cumulated, and this identified carriers of CMV plus the relevant HLA. The response measured ex vivo was dominated by TCR beta clonotypes (HLA-C-restricted and CMV-specific).

Sequenced: PBMCs. V usage is TRBV7-8 and J usage is TRBJ2-3; 9 bases agree with TRBD2. This clonotype was sampled from a human donor in good health (CMV status not recorded). Some clones in this sample may be carry-over from other donors' samples. The CDR3 nucleotides read TGTGCCAGCAGCTTAGTTGCTAGCGGGGCCTACGTGACAGATACGCAGTATTTT. Protein product: CASSLVASGAYVTDTQYF.